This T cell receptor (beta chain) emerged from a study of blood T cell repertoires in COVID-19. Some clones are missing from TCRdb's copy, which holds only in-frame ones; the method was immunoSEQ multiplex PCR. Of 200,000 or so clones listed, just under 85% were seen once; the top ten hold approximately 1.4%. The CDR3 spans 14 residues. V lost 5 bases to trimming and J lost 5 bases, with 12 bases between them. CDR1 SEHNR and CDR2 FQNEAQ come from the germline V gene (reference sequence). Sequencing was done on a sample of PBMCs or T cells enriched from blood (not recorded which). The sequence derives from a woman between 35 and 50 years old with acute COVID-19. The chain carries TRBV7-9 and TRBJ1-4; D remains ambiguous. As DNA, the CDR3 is TGTGCCAGCAGCCCCCCCGGCAGGAATGAAAAACTGTTTTTT. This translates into CASSPPGRNEKLFF. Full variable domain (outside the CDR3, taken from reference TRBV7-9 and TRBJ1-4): DTGVSQNPRHKITKRGQNVTFRCDPISEHNRLYWYRQTLGQGPEFLTYFQNEAQLEKSRLLSDRFSAERPKGSFSTLEIQRTEQGDSAMYLCASSPPGRNEKLFFGSGTQLSVL.